This is a list of T cell receptor beta chains from one sample in a study of T cells in localized non-small cell lung cancer. Using immunoSEQ multiplex PCR, the repertoire was profiled, and TCRdb retains in-frame clones only, with some absent. The sample gives some 130,000 clones, 70% to 90% of which show up once; over 1.5% is in the top ten. Sequenced material: peripheral blood, taken before any cancer treatment. The receptors originated from a female donor of 60 years or more with stage I lung adenocarcinoma. CDR3s include the opening cysteine and the closing phenylalanine or tryptophan. D genes are given only for firm matches. Size is omitted from some rows. Given values are once, few, many or a class for expanded clones.

V gene	clone size	D gene	J gene	CDR3 protein	CDR3 DNA
TRBV6-1	-	TRBD1	TRBJ1-6	CASSEAVLQGNSPLHF	TGTGCCAGCAGTGAAGCGGTTCTACAGGGGAATTCACCCCTCCACTTT
TRBV29-1	-	TRBD2	TRBJ2-1	CSVALPAGKQFF	TGCAGCGTCGCACTCCCAGCGGGAAAGCAGTTCTTC
TRBV30	-	-	TRBJ2-7	CAWSRLLPSEQYF	TGTGCCTGGAGTCGACTTCTCCCTAGCGAGCAGTACTTC
TRBV19	-	TRBD2	TRBJ2-1	CASSPGGSFYEQFF	TGTGCCAGTAGCCCTGGCGGGAGCTTCTATGAGCAGTTCTTC
TRBV2	-	-	TRBJ1-5	CASSRTFSNQPQHF	TGTGCCAGCAGCAGGACATTTAGCAATCAGCCCCAGCATTTT
TRBV10-3	-	-	TRBJ2-7	CAISELRERSYEQYF	TGTGCCATCAGTGAGTTACGGGAGAGATCCTACGAGCAGTACTTC
TRBV5-4	-	-	TRBJ1-2	CASSLVILSRSTNYGYTF	TGTGCCAGCAGCTTGGTAATTCTTAGTCGATCAACCAACTATGGCTACACCTTC
TRBV18	-	TRBD2	TRBJ2-1	CASSPGLAGPYNEQFF	TGTGCCAGCTCACCAGGTCTAGCGGGGCCCTACAATGAGCAGTTCTTC
TRBV27	once	TRBD1	TRBJ1-5	CASSSTGQGSQPQHF	TGTGCCAGCAGTTCGACGGGACAGGGAAGTCAGCCCCAGCATTTT
TRBV10-1	-	-	TRBJ1-3	CASSESRGSSGNTIYF	TGCGCCAGCAGTGAGTCGAGGGGAAGCTCTGGAAACACCATATATTTT
TRBV20-1	-	-	TRBJ1-1	CSASVGRAFF	TGCAGTGCTAGTGTGGGTAGGGCTTTCTTT
TRBV5-1	-	-	TRBJ2-3	CASSLDGFTTDTQYF	TGCGCCAGCAGCTTGGACGGGTTTACGACAGATACGCAGTATTTT
TRBV6-5	-	-	TRBJ2-3	CASSLPTVPDTQYF	TGTGCCAGCAGTCTTCCGACAGTGCCAGATACGCAGTATTTT
TRBV4-2	-	TRBD1	TRBJ1-1	CASSQANPGQTNTEAFF	TGTGCCAGCAGCCAAGCTAATCCGGGACAGACCAACACTGAAGCTTTCTTT
TRBV25-1	few	-	TRBJ1-1	CASRGFMNTEAFF	TGTGCCAGCCGGGGGTTCATGAACACTGAAGCTTTCTTT
TRBV15	-	-	TRBJ2-5	CATSRSQSETQYF	TGTGCCACCAGCAGATCCCAGTCGGAGACCCAGTACTTC
TRBV10-3	-	TRBD1	TRBJ1-3	CAIRGQGRRSSGNTIYF	TGTGCCATCAGGGGACAGGGCAGAAGGAGCTCTGGAAACACCATATATTTT
TRBV28	-	TRBD1	TRBJ1-2	CASRPTGTGGAGGYTF	TGTGCCAGCAGGCCCACCGGGACAGGGGGCGCCGGTGGCTACACCTTC
TRBV5-4	-	-	TRBJ2-3	CASSLVGSATQYF	TGTGCCAGCAGCTTGGTTGGTTCTGCTACGCAGTATTTT
TRBV15	-	TRBD2	TRBJ2-7	CATSRTAAGAYEQYF	TGTGCCACCAGCAGAACGGCAGCGGGAGCCTACGAGCAGTACTTC
TRBV19	few	TRBD2	TRBJ2-1	CASTPLTSEANEQFF	TGTGCCAGTACCCCGCTGACTAGCGAGGCCAATGAGCAGTTCTTC
TRBV28	-	TRBD2	TRBJ2-1	CASSAGLDNEQFF	TGTGCCAGCAGTGCCGGACTAGACAATGAGCAGTTCTTC
TRBV2	-	-	TRBJ1-1	CASTPRWVVNTEAFF	TGTGCCAGCACCCCACGGTGGGTCGTGAACACTGAAGCTTTCTTT
TRBV29-1	-	-	TRBJ2-3	CSVDSGTDTQYF	TGCAGCGTTGATTCAGGGACAGATACGCAGTATTTT
TRBV25-1	-	-	TRBJ2-3	CASSLTRGQGDTQYF	TGTGCCAGCAGCTTAACACGGGGGCAGGGAGATACGCAGTATTTT
TRBV5-4	-	-	TRBJ2-2	CASSLGRTNTGELFF	TGTGCCAGCAGTTTGGGACGGACGAACACCGGGGAGCTGTTTTTT
TRBV18	-	-	TRBJ1-2	CASSPLDRNGYTF	TGTGCCAGCTCACCGTTAGACAGGAATGGCTACACCTTC
TRBV5-1	-	TRBD1	TRBJ2-3	CASSLDGDRADTQYF	TGCGCCAGCAGCTTGGATGGGGACAGGGCCGATACGCAGTATTTT
TRBV5-1	-	-	TRBJ1-1	CASSLGAANTEAFF	TGCGCCAGCAGCTTGGGGGCCGCGAACACTGAAGCTTTCTTT
TRBV19	-	-	TRBJ2-1	CASSIPGEVNEQFF	TGTGCCAGTAGTATCCCGGGAGAGGTAAATGAGCAGTTCTTC
TRBV11-2	-	-	TRBJ1-5	CASSLEVGSNQPQHF	TGTGCCAGCAGCTTAGAAGTGGGTAGCAATCAGCCCCAGCATTTT
TRBV7-9	-	-	TRBJ2-7	CASSFTAQSGREQYF	TGTGCCAGCAGCTTTACAGCACAATCGGGGCGCGAGCAGTACTTC
TRBV7-2	-	TRBD1	TRBJ1-2	CASSLTTGSNGYTF	TGTGCCAGCAGCCTAACGACAGGGAGTAATGGCTACACCTTC
TRBV6-5	-	-	TRBJ1-1	CASRGPGPLNTEAFF	TGTGCCAGCAGGGGTCCGGGACCCTTGAACACTGAAGCTTTCTTT
TRBV5-4	-	TRBD2	TRBJ2-3	CASSSGGPGGRDTQYF	TGTGCCAGCAGCTCTGGAGGGCCGGGGGGAAGAGATACGCAGTATTTT
TRBV9	-	-	TRBJ2-3	CASSVATTDTQYF	TGTGCCAGCAGCGTCGCAACCACAGATACGCAGTATTTT
TRBV28	-	-	TRBJ2-5	CASSLAPNWETQYF	TGTGCCAGCAGTTTGGCGCCCAATTGGGAGACCCAGTACTTC
TRBV11-3	-	TRBD1	TRBJ2-1	CASSSRTGRPNEQFF	TGTGCCAGCAGCTCACGGACAGGGCGTCCCAATGAGCAGTTCTTC
TRBV18	-	-	TRBJ2-7	CASQNDISSSYEQYF	TGTGCCAGCCAGAATGACATCTCGAGCTCCTACGAGCAGTACTTC
TRBV7-9	-	-	TRBJ1-1	CASSLVSGTNTEAFF	TGTGCCAGCAGCTTAGTCTCCGGCACGAACACTGAAGCTTTCTTT
TRBV6-5	-	-	TRBJ2-7	CASRTSGQMNEQYF	TGTGCCAGCAGGACCAGCGGACAAATGAACGAGCAGTACTTC
TRBV30	-	TRBD2	TRBJ2-3	CAWSRTSGIYSASTDTQYF	TGTGCCTGGAGTCGGACTAGCGGGATCTACTCGGCTAGCACAGATACGCAGTATTTT
TRBV27	-	TRBD1	TRBJ1-6	CASRWEGAENSPLHF	TGTGCCAGCAGGTGGGAGGGGGCAGAAAATTCACCCCTCCACTTT
TRBV29-1	-	-	TRBJ1-4	CSVGVSGGGEKLFF	TGCAGCGTTGGGGTGAGCGGGGGTGGTGAAAAACTGTTTTTT
TRBV5-1	-	TRBD1	TRBJ2-2	CASSSGQAGELFF	TGCGCCAGCAGCTCTGGACAGGCCGGGGAGCTGTTTTTT
TRBV7-3	-	TRBD2	TRBJ2-2	CASSSEVRGLATPNRGGELFF	TGTGCCAGCAGCTCCGAGGTAAGGGGACTAGCGACTCCTAATAGGGGCGGGGAGCTGTTTTTT
TRBV7-3	-	-	TRBJ1-2	CASSSPPTGLDGYTF	TGTGCCAGCAGCTCCCCACCGACAGGTCTTGATGGCTACACCTTC
TRBV11-3	-	TRBD2	TRBJ2-1	CASSLGPLAGGNEQFF	TGTGCCAGCAGCCTGGGGCCGCTAGCGGGAGGCAATGAGCAGTTCTTC
TRBV2	once	TRBD1	TRBJ1-2	CASIRDQGAGYGYTF	TGTGCCAGCATTCGGGATCAGGGGGCAGGGTATGGCTACACCTTC
TRBV5-1	-	TRBD2	TRBJ2-3	CASSITSADTQYF	TGCGCCAGCAGCATAACTAGCGCAGATACGCAGTATTTT
TRBV21-1	once	-	TRBJ2-4	CASSKGTAIQYF	TGTGCCAGCAGCAAAGGGACAGCCATTCAGTACTTC
TRBV11-2	-	-	TRBJ2-7	CASSSTYEQYF	TGTGCCAGCAGTTCAACCTACGAGCAGTACTTC
TRBV11-3	-	TRBD2	TRBJ2-4	CASSLGSGGPQNIQYF	TGTGCCAGCAGCTTAGGGAGCGGGGGGCCCCAAAACATTCAGTACTTC
TRBV7-3	once	-	TRBJ1-5	CASSLNSNQPQHF	TGTGCCAGCAGCCTTAATAGCAATCAGCCCCAGCATTTT
TRBV4-1	-	-	TRBJ2-2	CASSTPTGTNTGELFF	TGCGCCAGCAGCACCCCGACAGGAACGAACACCGGGGAGCTGTTTTTT